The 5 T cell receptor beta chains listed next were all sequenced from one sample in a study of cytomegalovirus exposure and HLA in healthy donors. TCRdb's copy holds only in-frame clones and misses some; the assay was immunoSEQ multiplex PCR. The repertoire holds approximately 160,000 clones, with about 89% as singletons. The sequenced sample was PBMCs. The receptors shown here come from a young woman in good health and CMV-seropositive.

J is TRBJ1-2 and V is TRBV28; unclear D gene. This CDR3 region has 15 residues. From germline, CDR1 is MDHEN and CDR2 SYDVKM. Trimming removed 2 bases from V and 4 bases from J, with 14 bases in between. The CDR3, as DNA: TGTGCCAGCAGTTTACGCCCCGCGGGGAGCTATGGCTACACCTTC. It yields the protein CASSLRPAGSYGYTF.

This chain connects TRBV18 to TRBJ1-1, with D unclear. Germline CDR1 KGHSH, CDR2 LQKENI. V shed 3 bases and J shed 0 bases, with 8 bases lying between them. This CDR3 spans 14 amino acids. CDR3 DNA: TGTGCCAGCTCACCCGATAACATGAACACTGAAGCTTTCTTT. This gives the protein CASSPDNMNTEAFF. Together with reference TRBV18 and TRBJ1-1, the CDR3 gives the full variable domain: NAGVMQNPRHLVRRRGQEARLRCSPMKGHSHVYWYRQLPEEGLKFMVYLQKENIIDESGMPKERFSAEFPKEGPSILRIQQVVRGDSAAYFCASSPDNMNTEAFFGQGTRLTVV.

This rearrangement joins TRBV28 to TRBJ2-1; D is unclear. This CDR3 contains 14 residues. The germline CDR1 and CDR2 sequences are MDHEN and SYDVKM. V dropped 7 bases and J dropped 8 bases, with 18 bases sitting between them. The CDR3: CASTPLVQMYEQFF. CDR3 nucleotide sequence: TGTGCCAGCACCCCCCTAGTTCAGATGTATGAGCAGTTCTTC.

The CDR3 DNA reads as TGCGCCAGCAGCCAAGGCGGGCTAGCCGCTCAAGAGACCCAGTACTTC. Encoded protein: CASSQGGLAAQETQYF. The J gene is TRBJ2-5, the V gene TRBV5-1; possibly TRBD2 for D (5 bases). CDR3 length: 16 amino acids. The germline V gene encodes CDR1 SGHRS and CDR2 YFSETQ. Trimming pared 4 bases from V and 2 bases from J, leaving 18 bases between.

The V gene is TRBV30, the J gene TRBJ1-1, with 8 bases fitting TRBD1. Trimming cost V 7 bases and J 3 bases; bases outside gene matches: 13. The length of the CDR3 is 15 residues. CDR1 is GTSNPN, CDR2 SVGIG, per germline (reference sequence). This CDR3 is CAFGPWDRPHTEAFF. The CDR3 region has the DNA TGTGCCTTCGGACCATGGGACAGGCCACACACTGAAGCTTTCTTT.